The 16 T cell receptor beta chains given below trace back to one sample, sequenced in a study of Ad26.COV2.S vaccination and SARS-CoV-2 variants. TCRdb's table, derived via immunoSEQ multiplex PCR, lists solely in-frame clones and lacks some. The sample carries about 400,000 clones, around nine tenths recorded once. Specified treatment: 19 received Ad26.COV2.S at low or high dose, single or two shots; a few received placebo; per-sample allocation not given. Sample collection was performed on day 63 after the first vaccine or placebo injection. The starting material was peripheral blood, obtained in a trial of Ad26.COV2.S vaccine versus placebo. These receptors originate from a person aged 18-60 years who received the Ad26.COV2.S COVID-19 vaccine or a placebo.

V is TRBV10-3 and J is TRBJ1-1; possible D gene TRBD1, 5 bases. Between the trimmed V and J ends, which lost 6 bases and 2 bases, there was a span of 13 bases. Germline V CDR1 and CDR2: ENHRY, SYGVKD. This CDR3 comprises 14 residues. The CDR3 region has the DNA TGTGCCATCAGCGGACACCAGATTAACACTGAAGCTTTCTTT. The encoded protein is CAISGHQINTEAFF.

This sequence joins TRBV6-5 and TRBJ2-1, with TRBD2 matching 9 bases. Germline CDR1 reads MNHEY; CDR2 reads SVGAGI. This CDR3 is built from 15 residues. The trim removed 3 bases at V and 6 bases at J, leaving 6 bases unmatched. CDR3 DNA: TGTGCCAGCAGTTATGAGACTAGCGGCTTCAATGAGCAGTTCTTC. As protein: CASSYETSGFNEQFF.

The chain is built from TRBV10-1 and TRBJ1-5, with D uncertain. Germline CDR1 reads WNHNN; CDR2 reads SYGVQD (reference sequence). V was shortened by 2 bases and J by 3 bases, with 5 bases between the two germline ends. CDR3 length: 13 residues. The CDR3 nucleotides read TGCGCCAGCAGTGAGACCCTCAATCAGCCCCAGCATTTT. Amino acid sequence: CASSETLNQPQHF.

In regard to this clone: Other DNA sequences of this sample code for an identical CDR3. CDR3 DNA sequence: TGTGCCAGCAGCCGCACAGGGAACACTGAAGCTTTCTTT. Protein product: CASSRTGNTEAFF. The chain joins TRBV28 to TRBJ1-1; D possibly corresponds to TRBD1 (5 bases). This CDR3 is 13 amino acids long. V dropped 6 bases and J dropped 1 base, with 9 bases sitting between them. Germline V gives CDR1 MDHEN, CDR2 SYDVKM.

In its sample, this clone was seen a few times. This rearrangement joins TRBV6-5 to TRBJ2-1; unclear D gene. The CDR3 sequence is 14 residues long. The germline V and J ends were trimmed by 0 bases and 3 bases, with 6 bases remaining between them. Germline V gene data show CDR1 as MNHEY and CDR2 as SVGAGI. For the CDR3, the DNA is TGTGCCAGCAGTTACTCAGGCCGCTACAATGAGCAGTTCTTC. Protein: CASSYSGRYNEQFF.

This clone has a handful of counts. The V gene is TRBV10-3, the J gene TRBJ1-6; no definite D call. The CDR3 has 13 amino acids. Trimming stripped 5 bases from V and 7 bases from J, with 9 bases between. Germline V gives CDR1 ENHRY, CDR2 SYGVKD. The CDR3 region is CAISPSNNSPLHF. The DNA of the CDR3 is TGTGCCATCAGTCCCTCCAACAATTCACCCCTCCACTTT.

The chain employs TRBV4-1 and TRBJ2-5; 11 bases match TRBD1. V gave up 8 bases and J gave up 4 bases; unmatched junction bases: 9. Germline V lookup: CDR1 MGHRA, CDR2 YSYEKL. This CDR3 has 15 residues. Written as DNA, the CDR3 is TGCGCCAGCCGCCGGACAGGGGGCTTTTCAGAGACCCAGTACTTC. Encoded protein: CASRRTGGFSETQYF.

The CDR3 nucleotides are TGTGCCAGCAGTTTCGGGACAGGGGTGACAGATACGCAGTATTTT. Residues: CASSFGTGVTDTQYF. This sequence joins TRBV28 and TRBJ2-3; 10 bases match TRBD1. Germline V gives CDR1 MDHEN, CDR2 SYDVKM. This CDR3 comprises 15 residues. The ends lost 3 bases at V and 3 bases at J; junction bases unmatched: 3.

V is TRBV7-2 and J is TRBJ2-1; the match to TRBD2 covers 9 bases. Trimming at V came to 3 bases and at J to 1 base, leaving 4 bases not matched to a gene. This CDR3 region has 16 residues. Germline CDR1 is SGHTA and CDR2 is FQGNSA. CDR3 residues: CASSFLAGESYNEQFF. For the CDR3, the DNA is TGTGCCAGCAGCTTCTTAGCGGGAGAATCCTACAATGAGCAGTTCTTC.

The chain carries TRBV12-3 or TRBV12-4 and TRBJ2-1, with unresolved D. The V and J ends lost 3 bases and 8 bases respectively, with 2 bases between them. This CDR3 has 10 residues. The CDR3 DNA is TGTGCCAGCAGTTTCGATGAGCAGTTCTTC. This gives the protein CASSFDEQFF.

The chain is built from TRBV7-9 and TRBJ2-3; D is possibly TRBD2 (5 bases). V was pared by 2 bases and J by 2 bases, with 14 bases between. The CDR3 length is 16 residues. In germline, CDR1 is SEHNR, CDR2 FQNEAQ (reference sequence). In DNA, the CDR3 is TGTGCCAGCAGCTTATTCCTGGGCGGGTTCACAGATACGCAGTATTTT. It is translated as CASSLFLGGFTDTQYF.

The chain joins TRBV11-2 to TRBJ1-1, with 8 bases matching TRBD1. V lost 5 bases to trimming and J lost 6 bases; unmatched junction nucleotides: 8. This CDR3 is built from 14 residues. Germline assignment: CDR1 SGHAT and CDR2 FQNNGV. The DNA for the CDR3 is TGTGCCAGCAGCCGAGCTACAGGGGGGGCTGAAGCTTTCTTT. Its protein product is CASSRATGGAEAFF.

The chain joins TRBV30 to TRBJ2-6, with TRBD1 identical over 7 bases. The CDR3 is 18 amino acids. Germline CDR1 GTSNPN, CDR2 SVGIG (reference sequence). With V trimmed by 3 bases and J by 0 bases, 11 bases remained unmatched. The CDR3, as DNA: TGTGCCTGGAGACCCGACAGGGCCTCCCCCTCTGGGGCCAACGTCCTGACTTTC. Protein sequence: CAWRPDRASPSGANVLTF.

The rearrangement joins TRBV5-1 to TRBJ1-1; D remains unclear. V lost 0 bases and J 0 bases, leaving 6 bases between the germline ends. Per germline, CDR1 SGHRS and CDR2 YFSETQ. The CDR3 extends over 14 amino acids. The CDR3 loop is CASSLEALNTEAFF. CDR3 nucleotide sequence: TGCGCCAGCAGCTTGGAGGCACTGAACACTGAAGCTTTCTTT.

J is TRBJ2-5 and V is TRBV3-1 (or the pseudogene TRBV3-2); D unclear. Trimming cost V 1 base and J 5 bases, with 8 bases left between them. CDR3 length: 13 amino acids. CDR1 and CDR2 from the germline V gene are LGHDT and YNNKEL (reference sequence). CDR3 region: CASSQVWGETQYF. As DNA, the CDR3 is TGTGCCAGCAGCCAAGTTTGGGGTGAGACCCAGTACTTC.

The rearrangement uses TRBV27 and TRBJ2-7; tentatively, D is TRBD2 (5 bases). V lost 2 bases to trimming and J lost 3 bases, with 11 bases between them. This CDR3 region has 14 residues. Germline V gene lookup returns CDR1 MNHEY and CDR2 SMNVEV (reference sequence). The chain's CDR3 is CASSLRGPRYEQYF. The CDR3 DNA is TGTGCCAGCAGTTTAAGAGGGCCTCGCTACGAGCAGTACTTC.